Following are 10 T cell receptor beta chains from one sample sequenced in a study of cytomegalovirus exposure and HLA in healthy donors. 60 Vbeta and 13 Jbeta primers were used in PCR. The assay was immunoSEQ multiplex PCR, and TCRdb's table has in-frame clones only and misses some. The data contain some 200,000 clones, 70% to 80% of them singletons. Sequencing input: PBMCs. All receptors derive from a girl aged 10 to 17 in good health and CMV-seropositive.

This chain uses TRBV29-1 with TRBJ1-2; D perhaps matches TRBD1 (5 bases). Germline assignment: CDR1 SQVTM and CDR2 ANQGSEA. V lost 0 bases, J lost 4 bases, and 15 bases lay in between. The length of the CDR3 is 15 residues. This CDR3 is CSVEEGHTLGYGYTF. CDR3 sequence (DNA): TGCAGCGTTGAAGAAGGACACACCTTAGGCTATGGCTACACCTTC.

This clone was seen only once. The CDR3 DNA reads as TGTGCCAGCAGCTTAGACGGGACTGGAAACACCATATATTTT. Residues: CASSLDGTGNTIYF. The chain recombines TRBV11-2 with TRBJ1-3; no clear D. Germline lookup yields CDR1 SGHAT and CDR2 FQNNGV. The CDR3 runs to 14 residues. The V gene lost 0 bases and the J gene lost 2 bases, with 5 bases spanning the gap.

The chain combines TRBV5-1 with TRBJ2-3, with D tentatively TRBD1 (6 bases). Trimming shortened V by 6 bases and J by 8 bases, and 25 bases separated the two germline ends. The CDR3 runs 16 residues. The germline V gene has CDR1 SGHRS and CDR2 YFSETQ. The CDR3 DNA is TGCGCCAGCACCACAATTTGGGGCAACCAAGGGGGTACGCAGTATTTT. It codes for CASTTIWGNQGGTQYF.

The CDR3 coding sequence is TGCAGCGTTGATTGGGCAGGCGCCTACAATGAGCAGTTCTTC. Encoded protein: CSVDWAGAYNEQFF. The chain combines TRBV29-1 with TRBJ2-1; no definite D call. Deletions cut 3 bases from V and 2 bases from J, with 11 bases between. CDR3 length equals 14 residues. Germline CDR1 SQVTM, CDR2 ANQGSEA.

The rearrangement links TRBV19 to TRBJ2-1, with D tentatively TRBD2 (5 bases). The germline gives CDR1 LNHDA, CDR2 SQIVND (reference sequence). Trimming pared 8 bases from V and 4 bases from J, leaving 9 bases between. The CDR3 is made up of 12 amino acids. CDR3 sequence reads: CASSTGYNEQFF. CDR3 sequence (DNA): TGTGCCAGTTCGACGGGGTACAATGAGCAGTTCTTC. Full variable domain (outside the CDR3, taken from reference TRBV19 and TRBJ2-1): DGGITQSPKYLFRKEGQNVTLSCEQNLNHDAMYWYRQDPGQGLRLIYYSQIVNDFQKGDIAEGYSVSREKKESFPLTVTSAQKNPTAFYLCASSTGYNEQFFGPGTRLTVL.

The chain uses TRBV7-2 and TRBJ1-5, with D perhaps TRBD1 (5 bases). V was pared by 1 base and J by 3 bases, with 16 bases between. CDR1 and CDR2 from the germline V gene are SGHTA and FQGNSA. This CDR3 has 17 residues. Here the CDR3 reads CASSLERDGVFNQPQHF. In nucleotides, the CDR3 is TGTGCCAGCAGCTTAGAGCGGGACGGAGTCTTCAATCAGCCCCAGCATTTT.

This clone has only a few counts. The chain has TRBV10-3 and TRBJ2-1; 7 bases agree with TRBD1. Germline CDR1 reads ENHRY; CDR2 reads SYGVKD. V lost 0 bases, J lost 7 bases, and 6 bases stayed unmatched. The CDR3 runs 15 residues. CDR3 region: CAISESTGPSNEQFF. The CDR3 DNA sequence: TGTGCCATCAGTGAGTCGACAGGGCCTTCTAATGAGCAGTTCTTC.

The V and J genes are TRBV5-6 and TRBJ2-5; perhaps TRBD2 as D (6 bases). Germline CDR1 reads SGHDT; CDR2 reads YYEEEE. V shed 7 bases and J shed 5 bases, with 18 bases lying between them. CDR3 length equals 14 residues. CDR3 sequence reads: CASGGGEIDETQYF. The CDR3 DNA sequence: TGTGCCAGCGGTGGAGGGGAGATCGACGAGACCCAGTACTTC.

The rearrangement links TRBV5-5 to TRBJ2-7, with a possible D match to TRBD1 (6 bases). The CDR3 is 15 residues long. Germline assignment: CDR1 SGHKS and CDR2 YYEKEE (reference sequence). V was clipped by 4 bases and J by 1 base, with 15 bases between them. The chain's CDR3 is CASSPGQTYSYEQYF. The CDR3 DNA sequence: TGTGCCAGCAGCCCCGGACAGACCTATTCCTACGAGCAGTACTTC.

The V gene is TRBV2, the J gene TRBJ2-2, with D hard to call. Germline loops: CDR1 SNHLY, CDR2 FYNNEI. CDR3 size: 12 residues. V lost 4 bases and J 7 bases, leaving 7 bases between the germline ends. CDR3 sequence reads: CASSVAGGELFF. In DNA, the CDR3 is TGTGCCAGCAGTGTTGCAGGCGGGGAGCTGTTTTTT.